Shown below are 4 T cell receptor beta chains from a single sample sequenced in a study of T-cell reconstitution after alpha-beta-depleted transplantation in children. Unique molecular identifiers featured in how the TCRbeta library was prepared. TCRdb passed the PCR reads through MiXCR, listing each CDR3 protein once. Of 250,000 to 300,000 distinct CDR3 sequences in the sample, 6.5% to 9% are singletons; the top ten hold approximately 8.2%. Study-wide points: One year post-transplant, T-cell counts and diversity were largely derived from T cells produced anew.

The antigens for these receptors are not known. Sequencing was performed on peripheral blood, taken 360 days after TCRalphabeta/CD19-depleted stem cell transplant. These receptors all stem from a female patient under 10 years old who had a stem cell transplant for Fanconi anemia, so the T cells may come from the graft donor.

In this sample, this clonotype turned up many times. The chain carries TRBV5-6 and TRBJ2-5; D is perhaps TRBD2 (6 bases). Germline V lookup: CDR1 SGHDT, CDR2 YYEEEE. Between the trimmed V and J ends, which lost 0 bases and 1 base, there was a span of 13 bases. There are 16 residues in the CDR3. CDR3 protein: CASSLVGTSVQETQYF. The CDR3 bases are TGTGCCAGCAGCTTGGTAGGGACTTCGGTCCAAGAGACCCAGTACTTC. The full variable domain, rest sourced from reference TRBV5-6 and TRBJ2-5, is DAGVTQSPTHLIKTRGQQVTLRCSPKSGHDTVSWYQQALGQGPQFIFQYYEEEERQRGNFPDRFSGHQFPNYSSELNVNALLLGDSALYLCASSLVGTSVQETQYFGPGTRLLVL.

This clonotype came up many times. The chain carries TRBV9 and TRBJ2-1; 15 bases match TRBD2. Trimming removed 3 bases from V and 10 bases from J; junction bases left unmatched: 11. Germline V gene lookup returns CDR1 SGDLS and CDR2 YYNGEE. CDR3 size: 17 residues. In DNA, the CDR3 is TGTGCCAGCAGCGCCGGACTAGCGGGGGGGCTCAGAGGGGAGCAGTTCTTC. Encoded protein: CASSAGLAGGLRGEQFF.

This clonotype was picked up a small number of times. In DNA form, the CDR3 reads TGTGCCAGCAGCGAAAGCGGGACACTTTACAATGAGCAGTTCTTC. It codes for CASSESGTLYNEQFF. V is TRBV9 and J is TRBJ2-1, with D possibly matching TRBD2 (7 bases). CDR1 and CDR2 from the germline V gene are SGDLS and YYNGEE. The CDR3 consists of 15 residues. The V end lost 3 bases, the J end lost 4 bases, and 14 bases lay between the germline ends.

The chain combines TRBV9 with TRBJ2-1; no definite D call. With 2 bases removed from V and 8 bases from J, the gap between germline ends came to 11 bases. Germline-derived CDR1 and CDR2 are SGDLS and YYNGEE. The CDR3 has 13 amino acids. CDR3 sequence (DNA): TGTGCCAGCAGCGTTCACGGTAAGGATGAGCAGTTCTTC. It is translated as CASSVHGKDEQFF.